The source of this TCR beta chain is a study of T cell responses to AZD1222 COVID-19 vaccine. The repertoire was sequenced with immunoSEQ multiplex PCR; TCRdb's copy has only in-frame clones and lacks some. The sample holds nearly 110,000 clones; approximately 88% are singletons and the top ten take 6% to 7%. Study conclusions and caveats: Most donors were white British and more were female, and clonal diversity was possibly underestimated. Without day 14 samples, only post-peak T cell repertoires were studied.

V lost 1 base and J 6 bases, leaving 4 bases between the germline ends. The CDR3 loop spans 12 amino acids. Germline CDR1 LGHDT, CDR2 YNNKEL (reference sequence). Regarding this clone: Its antigen is still unknown.

Here the sequenced sample was peripheral blood, taken on day 0 of AZD1222 vaccination. This receptor was obtained from an adult in good health. V and J are TRBV3-1 (or the pseudogene TRBV3-2) and TRBJ2-1; unclear D gene. CDR3 sequence (DNA): TGTGCCAGCAGCCAAGGGGGCAATGAGCAGTTCTTC. Protein sequence: CASSQGGNEQFF.